One sample yielded the 25 T cell receptor beta chains listed below, sequenced in a study of blood T cell repertoires in COVID-19. Profiling relied on immunoSEQ multiplex PCR, and the TCRdb table lists in-frame clones only, not all of them. The sample has roughly 180,000 clones, about 76% seen once. Sequencing input: peripheral blood. These receptors all stem from a woman between 50 and 59 years old with active or convalescent COVID-19.

The rearrangement uses TRBV19 and TRBJ1-3; no reliable D call. The V gene's germline CDR1 is LNHDA and CDR2 SQIVND (reference sequence). The germline V and J ends were trimmed by 9 bases and 1 base, with 13 bases remaining between them. The CDR3 consists of 14 residues. The CDR3 protein is CASDQSGSGNTIYF. CDR3 bases: TGTGCCAGCGATCAGTCGGGGTCTGGAAACACCATATATTTT.

CDR3 bases: TGTGCCAGCAGCTCCGGGACAGCGGTTTACAATGAGCAGTTCTTC. Protein: CASSSGTAVYNEQFF. J is TRBJ2-1 and V is TRBV11-3, with 7 bases aligning to TRBD1. The CDR3 loop spans 15 amino acids. From germline, CDR1 is SGHNT and CDR2 YENEEA. Losses at the gene ends were 4 bases for V and 4 bases for J; bases not matched to a gene: 7. The whole variable domain, remainder taken from reference TRBV11-3 and TRBJ2-1, is EAGVVQSPRYKIIEKKQPVAFWCNPISGHNTLYWYLQNLGQGPELLIRYENEEAVDDSQLPKDRFSAERLKGVDSTLKIQPAELGDSAVYLCASSSGTAVYNEQFFGPGTRLTVL.

V is TRBV28 and J is TRBJ1-4; tentative D call: TRBD1 (6 bases). CDR1 MDHEN and CDR2 SYDVKM come from the germline V gene. Deletions cut 5 bases from V and 5 bases from J, with 12 bases between. This CDR3 has 14 residues. This CDR3 reads CASSVTGWNEKLFF. As DNA, the CDR3 is TGTGCCAGCAGTGTGACAGGTTGGAATGAAAAACTGTTTTTT.

The chain recombines TRBV19 with TRBJ1-4; D uncertain. Germline V CDR1 and CDR2: LNHDA, SQIVND (reference sequence). The CDR3 runs 15 residues. Trimming cost V 6 bases and J 2 bases, with 13 bases left between them. The CDR3 loop is CASSEGRWTNEKLFF. The CDR3 DNA reads TGTGCCAGTAGCGAGGGCAGGTGGACTAATGAAAAACTGTTTTTT.

The chain is built from TRBV3-1 (or the pseudogene TRBV3-2) and TRBJ1-6, with D possibly TRBD1 on 5 matching bases. The CDR3 length is 15 residues. Trimming removed 7 bases from V and 7 bases from J, with 17 bases in between. The germline gives CDR1 LGHDT, CDR2 YNNKEL (reference sequence). CDR3 sequence: CASTVGREANSPLHF. The CDR3 nucleotides read TGTGCCAGCACCGTGGGGCGCGAGGCCAATTCACCCCTCCACTTT.

This clone was detected once. The sample holds other DNA sequences that translate to the same CDR3. The chain carries TRBV27 and TRBJ2-7; a possible D gene is TRBD1 (6 bases). Between the trimmed V and J ends, which lost 2 bases and 1 base, there was a span of 6 bases. Germline V gene sequence: CDR1 MNHEY, CDR2 SMNVEV (reference sequence). The CDR3 contains 13 residues. The CDR3 sequence is CASSLTGSYEQYF. The CDR3 bases are TGTGCCAGCAGTTTAACAGGGTCCTACGAGCAGTACTTC.

The V gene is TRBV12-3 or TRBV12-4, the J gene TRBJ2-5; D remains ambiguous. This CDR3 is 12 amino acids long. V was cut by 3 bases and J by 5 bases, with 7 bases left in between. The CDR3 nucleotides are TGTGCCAGCAGTTTTTTCTTCGAGACCCAGTACTTC. Its protein product is CASSFFFETQYF.

This clone was seen only once. The chain recombines TRBV2 with TRBJ2-5, with TRBD2 as a possible D gene (6 bases). Trimming cost V 5 bases and J 9 bases, with 25 bases left between them. This CDR3 has 16 amino acids. Germline values: CDR1 SNHLY, CDR2 FYNNEI. The CDR3 spells CASSTKRVNPQLPQYF. In nucleotides, the CDR3 is TGTGCCAGCAGTACCAAGCGGGTGAATCCTCAACTCCCCCAGTACTTC.

The chain couples TRBV3-1 (or the pseudogene TRBV3-2) to TRBJ2-3, with unresolved D. Germline-derived CDR1 and CDR2 are LGHDT and YNNKEL (reference sequence). Trimming shortened V by 0 bases and J by 1 base, and 17 bases separated the two germline ends. This CDR3 spans 18 amino acids. CDR3 region: CASSQDRPRLECTDTQYF. CDR3 nucleotide sequence: TGTGCCAGCAGCCAAGATCGACCGCGGCTAGAATGCACAGATACGCAGTATTTT.

This sequence joins TRBV6-2 or TRBV6-3 and TRBJ2-5; D possibly corresponds to TRBD2 (6 bases). V was shortened by 0 bases and J by 5 bases, with 10 bases between the two germline ends. CDR1 and CDR2 from the germline V gene are MNHEY and SVGEGT. The CDR3 runs 14 residues. The CDR3 reads CASSYSSSAETQYF. The CDR3 DNA sequence: TGTGCCAGCAGTTACTCTTCTAGCGCTGAGACCCAGTACTTC.

The chain carries TRBV7-2 and TRBJ2-3, with 8 bases lining up with TRBD2. The germline CDR1 and CDR2 sequences are SGHTA and FQGNSA. V shed 2 bases and J 4 bases; nucleotides not matched to a gene: 8. The CDR3 totals 16 residues. CDR3 region: CASSLLSGGRADTQYF. Written as DNA, the CDR3 is TGTGCCAGCAGCTTATTGTCGGGGGGGCGGGCAGATACGCAGTATTTT. The full variable domain, in which reference TRBV7-2 and TRBJ2-3 provide the parts outside the CDR3, is GAGVSQSPSNKVTEKGKDVELRCDPISGHTALYWYRQSLGQGLEFLIYFQGNSAPDKSGLPSDRFSAERTGGSVSTLTIQRTQQEDSAVYLCASSLLSGGRADTQYFGPGTRLTVL.

V and J are TRBV6-5 and TRBJ1-6, with 9 bases aligning to TRBD1. There are 15 residues in the CDR3. V shed 2 bases and J 10 bases; nucleotides not matched to a gene: 6. Germline values: CDR1 MNHEY, CDR2 SVGAGI. The CDR3 region has the DNA TGTGCCAGCAGTTACGGGGGACAGGGCGAGTCACCCCTCCACTTT. Protein sequence: CASSYGGQGESPLHF.

This clone is termed medium-sized. The CDR3 spells CSVVLGNGYTF. The CDR3 nucleotides read TGCAGCGTTGTTCTCGGGAATGGCTACACCTTC. The chain recombines TRBV29-1 with TRBJ1-2; D remains ambiguous. Germline V gives CDR1 SQVTM, CDR2 ANQGSEA. V was pared by 4 bases and J by 6 bases, with 9 bases between. The CDR3 is 11 residues long.

The table lists this clone with a count of one. The V call is TRBV9, the J call TRBJ2-3; 10 nucleotides line up with TRBD2. J was trimmed by 3 bases and V by 0 bases; bases with no gene match: 4. CDR3 length equals 16 residues. Germline loops: CDR1 SGDLS, CDR2 YYNGEE. The CDR3: CASSVDLLAGTDTQYF. CDR3 nucleotides: TGTGCCAGCAGCGTAGATTTACTAGCGGGGACAGATACGCAGTATTTT.

The genes are TRBV24-1 and TRBJ1-5, with 7 bases matching TRBD1. V trimming: 7 bases; J trimming: 11 bases; junction bases outside the gene matches: 10. CDR1 KGHDR and CDR2 SFDVKD come from the germline V gene. This CDR3 is built from 13 residues. CDR3 sequence reads: CATSPGQIGAQHF. The CDR3 DNA reads as TGTGCCACCAGCCCGGGACAGATCGGGGCCCAGCATTTT.

The chain has TRBV5-4 and TRBJ2-1; 7 bases are shared with TRBD1. Germline-derived CDR1 and CDR2 are SGHNT and YYREEE (reference sequence). J lost 0 bases, V lost 4 bases, and 7 bases had no gene match. The length of the CDR3 is 16 residues. The CDR3 coding sequence is TGTGCCAGCAGCCTACAGGGGCAGAGCTCCTACAATGAGCAGTTCTTC. Translating it yields CASSLQGQSSYNEQFF.

The chain has TRBV7-3 and TRBJ2-1, with 11 bases fitting TRBD1. Trimming cost V 5 bases and J 8 bases; bases outside gene matches: 8. The CDR3 runs 15 residues. Germline V lookup: CDR1 SGHTA, CDR2 FQGTGA. The CDR3 DNA is TGTGCCAGCAGCCGATCCGGACAGGGGGCGGATGAGCAGTTCTTC. It codes for CASSRSGQGADEQFF.

The V call is TRBV7-9, the J call TRBJ2-7; D is possibly TRBD1 (5 bases). Trimming removed 3 bases at V and 3 bases at J, with 6 bases between. CDR1 and CDR2 from the germline V gene are SEHNR and FQNEAQ (reference sequence). The CDR3 runs 12 residues. CDR3: CASSFQGYEQYF. The CDR3, as DNA: TGTGCCAGCAGCTTTCAGGGCTACGAGCAGTACTTC.

This clone was seen only a few times. This rearrangement joins TRBV19 to TRBJ1-2, with unresolved D. The CDR3 has 14 amino acids. Germline values: CDR1 LNHDA, CDR2 SQIVND (reference sequence). Trimming cost V 5 bases and J 1 base, with 11 bases left between them. This CDR3 is CASSLRGNNYGYTF. DNA for the CDR3: TGTGCCAGTAGTCTCCGGGGAAATAACTATGGCTACACCTTC.

The V gene is TRBV19, the J gene TRBJ1-1; D is ambiguous. Germline-derived CDR1 and CDR2 are LNHDA and SQIVND (reference sequence). The germline V and J ends were trimmed by 4 bases and 8 bases, with 8 bases remaining between them. The CDR3 sequence is 11 residues long. DNA for the CDR3: TGTGCCAGTAGTACGCAACTAGAAGCTTTCTTT. Its translation is CASSTQLEAFF.

CDR3 bases: TGTGCCAGCAGCTTAGACCAAGTAGGGGGCCTTGAGCAGTTCTTC. Translation gives CASSLDQVGGLEQFF. The rearrangement joins TRBV11-2 to TRBJ2-1; TRBD1 agrees at 7 bases. The CDR3 loop spans 15 amino acids. The germline V gene encodes CDR1 SGHAT and CDR2 FQNNGV. Trimming removed 0 bases from V and 9 bases from J; junction bases left unmatched: 8. The whole variable domain, filled in from reference TRBV11-2 and TRBJ2-1, reads EAGVAQSPRYKIIEKRQSVAFWCNPISGHATLYWYQQILGQGPKLLIQFQNNGVVDDSQLPKDRFSAERLKGVDSTLKIQPAKLEDSAVYLCASSLDQVGGLEQFFGPGTRLTVL.

The rearrangement uses TRBV6-1 and TRBJ2-3; 11 nucleotides match TRBD2. This CDR3 has 16 amino acids. Germline V gives CDR1 MNHNS, CDR2 SASEGT. J lost 10 bases, V lost 1 base, and 10 bases had no gene match. In DNA, the CDR3 is TGTGCCAGCAGTGAAGGTAGCGGGAGGGCCGGTGTAGCGCAGTATTTT. Amino acids: CASSEGSGRAGVAQYF.

The V and J genes are TRBV7-9 and TRBJ1-6; 9 positions match TRBD1. CDR1 SEHNR and CDR2 FQNEAQ come from the germline V gene (reference sequence). This CDR3 is 15 amino acids long. Trimming at V came to 0 bases and at J to 8 bases, leaving 2 bases not matched to a gene. Here the CDR3 DNA reads TGTGCCAGCAGCTTAGCCGGACAGGGGTATTCACCCCTCCACTTT. Translation gives CASSLAGQGYSPLHF.

The chain combines TRBV6-5 with TRBJ2-7; TRBD1 is a possible D gene (5 bases). In germline, CDR1 is MNHEY, CDR2 SVGAGI. This CDR3 is built from 15 residues. V lost 6 bases to trimming and J lost 2 bases, with 17 bases between them. The CDR3 DNA follows: TGTGCCAGCAGGGTAGGGGCAGGGAATACCTACGAGCAGTACTTC. This encodes CASRVGAGNTYEQYF.

V is TRBV10-3 and J is TRBJ2-2, with 10 bases that match TRBD2. The length of the CDR3 is 13 residues. V dropped 4 bases and J dropped 7; count of bases not matched to a gene: 0. Per the germline V gene, CDR1 is ENHRY and CDR2 is SYGVKD. For the CDR3, the DNA is TGTGCCATCAGTGGGACTAGCGGCGGGGAGCTGTTTTTT. Its translation is CAISGTSGGELFF.